A single sample is the source of the 5 T cell receptor beta chains below, sequenced in a study of blood T cell repertoires in COVID-19. Sequenced by immunoSEQ multiplex PCR; TCRdb stores in-frame clones only, minus some. The sample holds 150,000 to 200,000 clones, roughly 84% seen once. Source material: peripheral blood. These TCRs come from a woman aged 50 to 65 with COVID-19, enrolled during active disease.

This sequence joins TRBV6-2 or TRBV6-3 and TRBJ2-7; possible D gene TRBD1, 5 bases. The germline CDR1 and CDR2 sequences are MNHEY and SVGEGT. Trimming stripped 0 bases from V and 5 bases from J, with 17 bases between. The CDR3 loop spans 16 amino acids. The CDR3 bases are TGTGCCAGCAGTTACTCGATCTATCCAGGGAACAACGAGCAGTACTTC. Translation gives CASSYSIYPGNNEQYF.

CDR3 amino acids: CACQPSGGMGYTF. The CDR3 coding sequence is TGTGCCTGCCAACCTTCGGGGGGAATGGGCTACACCTTC. The chain carries TRBV30 and TRBJ1-2; TRBD1 might be the D (5 bases). The CDR3 extends over 13 amino acids. Deletions cut 6 bases from V and 8 bases from J, with 19 bases between. Germline CDR1 and CDR2: GTSNPN and SVGIG (reference sequence).

This clone has only one observation. This chain links TRBV24-1 with TRBJ2-3; 7 bases are a match to TRBD1. J lost 5 bases, V lost 4 bases, and 8 bases had no gene match. The CDR3 loop spans 15 amino acids. The germline gives CDR1 KGHDR, CDR2 SFDVKD. CDR3 amino acids: CATSDLTGAGDTQYF. The DNA for the CDR3 is TGTGCCACCAGTGACCTTACAGGGGCGGGAGATACGCAGTATTTT.

This clone came up once. The chain recombines TRBV5-1 with TRBJ2-7; TRBD2 aligns across 9 bases. The CDR3 consists of 16 residues. Germline CDR1 and CDR2: SGHRS and YFSETQ. The junction had 9 bases not matched to a gene; V was cut back by 3 bases and J by 2 bases. The CDR3, as DNA: TGCGCCAGCAGCTCCTTACGACTAGCGGATACCTACGAGCAGTACTTC. Translated: CASSSLRLADTYEQYF. Combining the CDR3 with reference TRBV5-1 and TRBJ2-7 gives the whole variable domain KAGVTQTPRYLIKTRGQQVTLSCSPISGHRSVSWYQQTPGQGLQFLFEYFSETQRNKGNFPGRFSGRQFSNSRSEMNVSTLELGDSALYLCASSSLRLADTYEQYFGPGTRLTVT.

The rearrangement links TRBV13 to TRBJ2-1; TRBD1 agrees at 7 bases. The germline V gene has CDR1 PRHDT and CDR2 FYEKMQ (reference sequence). CDR3 length: 15 amino acids. Trimming took 5 bases from V and 4 from J; bases not matched to a gene: 8. Here the CDR3 reads CASSPRTGNYNEQFF. The CDR3 coding sequence is TGTGCCAGCAGCCCAAGGACAGGCAATTACAATGAGCAGTTCTTC.